The present entry profiles one T cell receptor beta chain with its context. Antigen: not known. With only one base between it and a far larger clone, this is likely a read error. These data belong to a study of regulatory T cells in long-lasting Graves disease. General observations from the study: Fewer public clonotypes were shared by new patients (just under 1,000) than by persistent patients (about 2,500).

Through Arm-PCR of CDR3 regions and iRepertoire HTBI primers, TCR beta libraries were built. TCRdb reanalysed the multiplex PCR reads using MiXCR and keeps one entry per CDR3 protein. The data show under 300,000 distinct CDR3 sequences, approximately 20% seen once. This CDR3 is built from 14 residues. The V end was cut by 2 bases, the J end by 10 bases, with 15 bases between. Time point: newly diagnosed GD, antithyroid drugs for less than 3 months. PBMCs were the source of the RNA used for TCR sequencing. This sample also appeared in a second study, on T cells in Graves' hyperthyroidism and ophthalmopathy. That publication notes: TCR CDR3 underwent first-round RT-PCR with the HTBI primer set. Prediction of ophthalmopathy progression came a median around 7.1 months pre-onset.

The V and J genes are TRBV12-3 or TRBV12-4 and TRBJ2-1; TRBD1 is a possible D gene (6 bases). This clonotype was obtained from a woman aged 25-40 years with Graves disease. This specimen was peripheral blood mononuclear cells (PBMCs), taken at new diagnosis, from a patient treated with antithyroid drugs. CDR3 DNA: TGTGCCAGCAGTTTACGACGGAGTGGGGGCGAGCAGTTCTTC. It translates to CASSLRRSGGEQFF.